What follows describes a single TCR beta chain. The sample is drawn from a study of blood T cell repertoires in COVID-19. Study information: PBMCs, B-cell-depleted T cells, or T cells were the source of the cDNA or gDNA that made up the material.

The study assigned cohorts using participant-reported clinical history. In the original analysis: Estimates of nucleated cell counts were drawn from the amplification of reference gene primers. Method: immunoSEQ multiplex PCR; TCRdb's copy keeps in-frame clones and lacks some. V, J and clone size derive from that table, while D and trimming were established from the DNA sequence. The sample consists of 200,000 to 250,000 clones, just over 85% of them appearing once. The CDR3 sequence is 15 residues long. J gave up 1 base and V 4 bases, and 4 bases lay outside the gene matches. Germline values: CDR1 LNHDA, CDR2 SQIVND (reference sequence).

The sequencing sample was made of PBMCs or T cells enriched from blood (not recorded which). The rearrangement links TRBV19 to TRBJ1-3; 7 bases align to TRBD1. This TCR was sampled from a middle-aged woman with acute COVID-19. CDR3 protein: CASSTYRGSGNTIYF. For the CDR3, the DNA is TGTGCCAGTAGTACCTACAGGGGATCTGGAAACACCATATATTTT.